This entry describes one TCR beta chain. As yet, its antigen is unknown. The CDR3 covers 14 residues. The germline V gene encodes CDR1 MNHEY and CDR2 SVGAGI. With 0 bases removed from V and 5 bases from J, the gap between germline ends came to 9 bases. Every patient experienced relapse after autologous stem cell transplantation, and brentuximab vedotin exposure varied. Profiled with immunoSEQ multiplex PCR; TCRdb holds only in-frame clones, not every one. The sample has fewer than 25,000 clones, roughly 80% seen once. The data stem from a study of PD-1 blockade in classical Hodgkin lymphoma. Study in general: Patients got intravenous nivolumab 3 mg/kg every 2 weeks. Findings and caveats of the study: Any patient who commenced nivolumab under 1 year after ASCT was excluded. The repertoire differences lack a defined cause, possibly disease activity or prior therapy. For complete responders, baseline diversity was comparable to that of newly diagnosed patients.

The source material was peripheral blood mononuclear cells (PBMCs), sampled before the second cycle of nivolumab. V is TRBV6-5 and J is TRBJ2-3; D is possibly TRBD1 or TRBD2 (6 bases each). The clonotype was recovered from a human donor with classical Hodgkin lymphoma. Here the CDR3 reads CASSYSGGGDTQYF. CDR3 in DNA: TGTGCCAGCAGTTACTCCGGGGGCGGAGATACGCAGTATTTT.